The source of this TCR beta chain is a study of OX40 agonist ivuxolimab in advanced cancers. Background on the study: Each patient was given ivuxolimab into a vein every 2 weeks, at 0.01 to 10 mg/kg. Enrollees could have had prior anti-PD-1, anti-PD-L1 or anti-CTLA-4 therapy, which 40% had received.

On this clone: The antigen is unknown.

The length of the CDR3 is 16 residues. Germline CDR1 reads SGHTA; CDR2 reads FQGNSA. V was shortened by 4 bases and J by 0 bases, with 13 bases between the two germline ends. Profiled with immunoSEQ multiplex PCR; TCRdb holds only in-frame clones, not every one. This sample has about 12,000 clones, with 70% to 80% found just once. Whole-study findings and limits: In the 0.1 to 3.0 mg/kg range, CD4+ and CD8+ blood T cells had expanded clonally by week 6. In general, CD8+ T cells held more expanded clones than CD4+ did, on average.

The receptor comes from an adult with an advanced solid tumor such as melanoma, head and neck, liver or kidney cancer. This chain uses TRBV7-2 with TRBJ2-1, with D perhaps matching TRBD2 (5 bases). Source: CD4+ or CD8+ T cells sorted from blood, taken in a trial of the OX40 agonist ivuxolimab. The CDR3 sequence: CASSYFSGSSYNEQFF. DNA of the CDR3: TGTGCCAGCAGCTATTTCAGCGGTAGCTCCTACAATGAGCAGTTCTTC. The full variable domain, rest sourced from reference TRBV7-2 and TRBJ2-1, is GAGVSQSPSNKVTEKGKDVELRCDPISGHTALYWYRQSLGQGLEFLIYFQGNSAPDKSGLPSDRFSAERTGGSVSTLTIQRTQQEDSAVYLCASSYFSGSSYNEQFFGPGTRLTVL.